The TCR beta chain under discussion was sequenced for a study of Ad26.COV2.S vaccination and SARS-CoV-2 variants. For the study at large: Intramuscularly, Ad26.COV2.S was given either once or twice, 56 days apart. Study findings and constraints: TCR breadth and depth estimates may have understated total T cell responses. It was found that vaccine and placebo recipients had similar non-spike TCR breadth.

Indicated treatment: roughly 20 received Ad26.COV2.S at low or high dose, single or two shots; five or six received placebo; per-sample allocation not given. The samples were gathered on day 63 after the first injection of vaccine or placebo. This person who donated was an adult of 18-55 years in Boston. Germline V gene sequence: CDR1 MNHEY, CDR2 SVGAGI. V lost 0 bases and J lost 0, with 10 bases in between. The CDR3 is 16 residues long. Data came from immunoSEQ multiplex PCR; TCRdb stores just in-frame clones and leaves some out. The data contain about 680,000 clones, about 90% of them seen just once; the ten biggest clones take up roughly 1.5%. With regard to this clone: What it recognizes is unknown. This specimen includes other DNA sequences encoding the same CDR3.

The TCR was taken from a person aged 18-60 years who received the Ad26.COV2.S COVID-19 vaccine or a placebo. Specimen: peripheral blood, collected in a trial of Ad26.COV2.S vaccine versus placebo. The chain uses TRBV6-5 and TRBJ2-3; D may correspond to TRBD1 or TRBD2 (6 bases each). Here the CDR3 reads CASSYSGGASTDTQYF. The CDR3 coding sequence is TGTGCCAGCAGTTACTCCGGGGGCGCCAGCACAGATACGCAGTATTTT.